A single sample gave rise to the 6 T cell receptor beta chains below, sequenced in a study of blood T cell repertoires in COVID-19. Produced via immunoSEQ multiplex PCR; TCRdb's table is partial and in-frame only. The sample carries 120,000 or so clones, 70% to 85% recorded once. Sequencing was performed on peripheral blood. All receptors derive from a human donor with acute or convalescent COVID-19. The donor label of this sample is uncertain.

This rearrangement joins TRBV24-1 to TRBJ2-3; 7 nucleotides agree with TRBD2. Looked up from germline, CDR1 is KGHDR and CDR2 is SFDVKD. The V gene end was trimmed by 10 bases and the J gene end by 3 bases; junction bases not matched to a gene: 9. This CDR3 has 14 residues. In nucleotides, the CDR3 is TGTGCCACAGGGGCGGGGGTAGGGACAGATACGCAGTATTTT. Protein product: CATGAGVGTDTQYF.

V and J are TRBV5-1 and TRBJ1-6; the match to TRBD1 covers 12 bases. The CDR3 extends over 17 amino acids. J gave up 10 bases and V 7 bases, and 15 bases lay outside the gene matches. CDR1 SGHRS and CDR2 YFSETQ come from the germline V gene. The CDR3 reads CASSKGTGGAAGSPLHF. CDR3 coding DNA: TGCGCCAGCTCCAAGGGGACAGGGGGCGCCGCGGGGTCACCCCTCCACTTT.

This clone was counted a single time. The gene calls are TRBV4-1 and TRBJ2-7, with 7 bases aligning to TRBD1. Germline V gene lookup returns CDR1 MGHRA and CDR2 YSYEKL. V lost 1 base to trimming and J lost 6 bases; unmatched junction nucleotides: 3. The CDR3 runs to 13 residues. The CDR3 DNA sequence: TGCGCCAGCAGCCAAGGGTCAGGGGGCGAGCAGTACGTC. Protein sequence: CASSQGSGGEQYV.

Of note for this clone: The junction shows a germline mismatch at one end, possibly a read error. The rearrangement uses TRBV9 and TRBJ1-1; 9 bases agree with TRBD1. The CDR3 contains 16 residues. The germline V gene encodes CDR1 SGDLS and CDR2 YYNGEE. CDR3 sequence reads: CAGSSQRQGGGTEAFF. DNA for the CDR3: TGTGCCGGCAGCTCCCAGAGACAGGGGGGAGGGACTGAAGCTTTCTTT.

V usage is TRBV12-5 and J usage is TRBJ2-1, with a tentative D call TRBD2 (6 bases). V lost 0 bases and J 4 bases, leaving 10 bases between the germline ends. Germline V gives CDR1 LGHNT, CDR2 FRNRAP. The CDR3 has 15 residues. The CDR3 coding sequence is TGTGCTAGTGGTTTGGTAGGGGACTCATACAATGAGCAGTTCTTC. Translated, it gives CASGLVGDSYNEQFF.

The rearrangement links TRBV4-1 to TRBJ1-2; 7 bases align to TRBD1. The V gene end was trimmed by 2 bases and the J gene end by 0 bases; junction bases not matched to a gene: 3. The germline gives CDR1 MGHRA, CDR2 YSYEKL. CDR3 length equals 15 residues. The CDR3 nucleotides are TGCGCCAGCAGCCAAAGGACAGGCGCTAACTATGGCTACACCTTC. Encoded protein: CASSQRTGANYGYTF.